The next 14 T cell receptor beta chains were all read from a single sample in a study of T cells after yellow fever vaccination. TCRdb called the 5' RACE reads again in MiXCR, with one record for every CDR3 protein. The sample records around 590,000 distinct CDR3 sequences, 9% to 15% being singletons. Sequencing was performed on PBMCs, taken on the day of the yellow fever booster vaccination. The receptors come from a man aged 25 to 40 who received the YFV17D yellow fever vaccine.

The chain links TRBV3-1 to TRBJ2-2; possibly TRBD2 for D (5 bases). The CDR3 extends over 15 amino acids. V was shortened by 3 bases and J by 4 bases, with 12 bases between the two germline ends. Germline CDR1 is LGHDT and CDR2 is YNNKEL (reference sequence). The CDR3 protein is CASSHVGLFTGELFF. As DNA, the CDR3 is TGTGCCAGCAGCCACGTCGGACTTTTCACCGGGGAGCTGTTTTTT.

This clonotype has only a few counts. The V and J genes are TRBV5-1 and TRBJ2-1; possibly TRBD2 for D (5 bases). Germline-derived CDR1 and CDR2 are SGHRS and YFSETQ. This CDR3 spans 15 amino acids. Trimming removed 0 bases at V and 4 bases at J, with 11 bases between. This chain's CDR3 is CASSLALEGYNEQFF. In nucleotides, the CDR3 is TGCGCCAGCAGCTTGGCGCTTGAGGGATACAATGAGCAGTTCTTC.

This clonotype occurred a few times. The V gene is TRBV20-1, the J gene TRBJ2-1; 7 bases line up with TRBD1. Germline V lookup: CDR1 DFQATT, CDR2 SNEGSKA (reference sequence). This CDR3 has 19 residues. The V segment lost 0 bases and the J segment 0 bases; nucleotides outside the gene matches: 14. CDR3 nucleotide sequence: TGCAGTGCTAGAGATCGGGACAGAGTAGCGTCGAGCTCCTACAATGAGCAGTTCTTC. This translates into CSARDRDRVASSSYNEQFF.

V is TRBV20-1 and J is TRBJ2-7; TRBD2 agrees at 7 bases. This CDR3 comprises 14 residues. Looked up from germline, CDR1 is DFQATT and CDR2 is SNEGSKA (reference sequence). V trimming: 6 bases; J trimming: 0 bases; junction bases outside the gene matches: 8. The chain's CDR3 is CSASSGLSSYEQYF. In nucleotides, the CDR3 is TGCAGTGCCAGTAGCGGGCTCAGCTCCTACGAGCAGTACTTC.

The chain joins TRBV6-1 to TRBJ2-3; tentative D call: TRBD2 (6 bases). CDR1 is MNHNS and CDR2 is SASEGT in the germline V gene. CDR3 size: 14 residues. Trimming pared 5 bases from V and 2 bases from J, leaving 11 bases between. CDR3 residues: CASSPRGFTDTQYF. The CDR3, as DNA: TGTGCCAGCAGTCCTCGGGGGTTCACAGATACGCAGTATTTT.

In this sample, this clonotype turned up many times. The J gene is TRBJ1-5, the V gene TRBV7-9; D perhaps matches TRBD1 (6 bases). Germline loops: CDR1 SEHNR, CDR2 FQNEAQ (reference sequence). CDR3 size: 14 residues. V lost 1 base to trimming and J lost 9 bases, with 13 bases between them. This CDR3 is CASSLDGGPRPQHF. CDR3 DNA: TGTGCCAGCAGCTTAGACGGGGGGCCACGGCCCCAGCATTTT.

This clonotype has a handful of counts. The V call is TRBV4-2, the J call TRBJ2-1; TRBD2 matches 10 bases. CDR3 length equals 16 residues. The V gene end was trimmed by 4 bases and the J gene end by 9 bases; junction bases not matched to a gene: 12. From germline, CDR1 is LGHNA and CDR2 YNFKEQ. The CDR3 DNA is TGTGCCAGCAGCCCTGGACTAGCGGACCCCCAAAGTGAGCAGTTCTTC. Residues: CASSPGLADPQSEQFF.

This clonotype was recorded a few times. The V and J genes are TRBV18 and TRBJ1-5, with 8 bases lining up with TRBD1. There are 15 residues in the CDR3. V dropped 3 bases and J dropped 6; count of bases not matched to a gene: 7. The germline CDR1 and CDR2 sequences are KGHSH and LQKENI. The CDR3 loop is CASSPGQGSPQPQHF. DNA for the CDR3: TGTGCCAGCTCACCTGGACAGGGTAGCCCTCAGCCCCAGCATTTT.

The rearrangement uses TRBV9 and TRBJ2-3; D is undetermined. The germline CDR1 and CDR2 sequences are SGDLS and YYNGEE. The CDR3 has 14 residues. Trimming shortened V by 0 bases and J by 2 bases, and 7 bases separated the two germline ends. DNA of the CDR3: TGTGCCAGCAGCGTAGGTGGGGACACAGATACGCAGTATTTT. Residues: CASSVGGDTDTQYF.

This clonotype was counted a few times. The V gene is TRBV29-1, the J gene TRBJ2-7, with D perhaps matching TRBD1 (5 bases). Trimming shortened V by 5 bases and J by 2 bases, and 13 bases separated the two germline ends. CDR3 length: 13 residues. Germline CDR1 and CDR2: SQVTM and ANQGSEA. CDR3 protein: CSVLRGGTYEQYF. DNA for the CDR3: TGCAGCGTTTTAAGGGGCGGCACCTACGAGCAGTACTTC.

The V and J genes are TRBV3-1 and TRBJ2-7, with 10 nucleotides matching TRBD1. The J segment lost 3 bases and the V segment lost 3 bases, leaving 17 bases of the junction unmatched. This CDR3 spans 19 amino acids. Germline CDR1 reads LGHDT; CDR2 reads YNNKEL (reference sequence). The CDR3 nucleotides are TGTGCCAGCAGCCATCTTCCGGGACAGGGGCGTTTGGAGGGCTACGAGCAGTACTTC. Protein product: CASSHLPGQGRLEGYEQYF.

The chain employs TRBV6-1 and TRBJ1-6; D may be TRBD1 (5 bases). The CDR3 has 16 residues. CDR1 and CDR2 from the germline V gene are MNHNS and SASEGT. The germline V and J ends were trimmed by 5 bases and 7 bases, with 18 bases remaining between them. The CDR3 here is CASSPTAGTVNSPLHF. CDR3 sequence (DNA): TGTGCCAGCAGTCCTACCGCCGGGACGGTCAATTCACCCCTCCACTTT.

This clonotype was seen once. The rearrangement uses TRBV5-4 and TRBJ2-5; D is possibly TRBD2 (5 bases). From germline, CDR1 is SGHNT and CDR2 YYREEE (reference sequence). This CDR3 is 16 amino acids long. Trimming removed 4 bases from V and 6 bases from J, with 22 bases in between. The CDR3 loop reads CASSALGQEELKTQYF. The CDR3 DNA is TGTGCCAGCAGCGCACTTGGGCAGGAGGAGTTGAAGACCCAGTACTTC.

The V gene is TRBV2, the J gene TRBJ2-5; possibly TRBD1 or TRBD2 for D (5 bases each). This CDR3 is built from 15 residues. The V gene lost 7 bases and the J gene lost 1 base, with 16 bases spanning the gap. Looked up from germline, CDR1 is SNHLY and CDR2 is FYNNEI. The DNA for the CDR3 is TGTGCCAGCAAAAGGAATGAGGGGTTCCAAGAGACCCAGTACTTC. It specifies CASKRNEGFQETQYF.